This TCR beta chain was documented in a study of cytomegalovirus exposure and HLA in healthy donors. Regarding this clone: What it binds is unknown.

Germline-derived CDR1 and CDR2 are SNHLY and FYNNEI. After removal of 6 bases from V and 4 bases from J, the junction contained 9 bases not matched to a gene. The CDR3 covers 15 residues. Primers for the PCR totalled 60 Vbeta and 13 Jbeta. The protocol was immunoSEQ multiplex PCR, while the TCRdb copy is restricted to in-frame clones and leaves out a portion. This listing includes approximately 77,000 clones. Overall study results and limits: CMV serostatus was the sole immune exposure data available.

The sample taken for sequencing was PBMCs. The gene calls are TRBV2 and TRBJ1-2; 9 bases line up with TRBD1. This clonotype was sampled from a man aged 25 to 40 in good health and CMV-seronegative. This chain's CDR3 is CASSLRDRAPYGYTF. The CDR3, as DNA: TGTGCCAGCAGCCTACGGGACAGGGCCCCCTATGGCTACACCTTC.